The text below deals with one T cell receptor (beta chain). The data belong to a study of blood T cell repertoires in COVID-19. The wider study: The United States, Italy and Spain supplied acute and convalescent COVID-19 samples. Sources were T cells, B-cell-depleted T cells, or PBMCs; the material itself was cDNA or gDNA.

V shed 0 bases and J shed 5 bases, with 5 bases lying between them. Germline V gene data show CDR1 as MNHNY and CDR2 as SVGAGI (reference sequence). The CDR3 sequence is 13 residues long. Some clones are missing from TCRdb's copy, which holds only in-frame ones; the method was immunoSEQ multiplex PCR. The sample includes about 36,000 clones, around four fifths of them seen just once. The receptor was isolated from a man aged 55 to 69 with acute or convalescent COVID-19. What was sequenced was peripheral blood. The rearrangement links TRBV6-6 to TRBJ1-5, with D maybe TRBD1 (5 bases). CDR3: CASSYSGDQPQHF. In DNA form, the CDR3 reads TGTGCCAGCAGTTACTCAGGGGATCAGCCCCAGCATTTT.